Shown below are 13 T cell receptor beta chains from a single sample sequenced in a study of blood T cell repertoires in COVID-19. The assay was immunoSEQ multiplex PCR, and TCRdb's table has in-frame clones only and misses some. The table records hundreds of thousands of clones, 80% to 90% of them present only once. The sample taken for sequencing was PBMCs or T cells enriched from blood (not recorded which). These receptors were collected from a man aged 25 to 40 who had recovered from COVID-19.

The chain recombines TRBV4-1 with TRBJ2-7; D may be TRBD1 (5 bases). Trimming stripped 0 bases from V and 3 bases from J, with 12 bases between. The CDR3 contains 15 residues. CDR1 is MGHRA and CDR2 is YSYEKL in the germline V gene. This chain's CDR3 is CASSQEKQANYEQYF. DNA of the CDR3: TGCGCCAGCAGCCAAGAAAAACAGGCCAACTACGAGCAGTACTTC.

The rearrangement links TRBV19 to TRBJ1-1; D not resolved. This CDR3 contains 14 residues. Trimming removed 5 bases from V and 0 bases from J, with 10 bases in between. Germline V lookup: CDR1 LNHDA, CDR2 SQIVND (reference sequence). The CDR3 is CASSQQTMNTEAFF. The CDR3 bases are TGTGCCAGTAGTCAACAGACAATGAACACTGAAGCTTTCTTT.

This clone appeared a single time. Other DNA sequences of this sample code for an identical CDR3. The J gene is TRBJ2-7, the V gene TRBV11-2; no reliable D call. V lost 1 base to trimming and J lost 4 bases, with 5 bases between them. The CDR3 has 12 amino acids. CDR1 is SGHAT and CDR2 is FQNNGV in the germline V gene. The CDR3 here is CASSLGLYEQYF. Here the CDR3 DNA reads TGTGCCAGCAGCTTAGGTCTTTACGAGCAGTACTTC.

The V and J genes are TRBV7-3 and TRBJ1-2; D gene uncertain. Trimming shortened V by 0 bases and J by 8 bases, and 19 bases separated the two germline ends. Germline lookup yields CDR1 SGHTA and CDR2 FQGTGA. This CDR3 contains 16 residues. The CDR3 DNA reads TGTGCCAGCAGCTTAACCCCGGCAGGCCCCCGGTCCGGCTACACCTTC. Translating it yields CASSLTPAGPRSGYTF.

This chain joins TRBV6-5 and TRBJ1-1; the D gene is possibly TRBD1 (5 bases). The CDR3 covers 16 residues. Germline V gives CDR1 MNHEY, CDR2 SVGAGI. Between the trimmed V and J ends, which lost 6 bases and 2 bases, there was a span of 19 bases. DNA of the CDR3: TGTGCCAGCAGCTACCCTCCCTACAGGACCAACACTGAAGCTTTCTTT. Translation: CASSYPPYRTNTEAFF.

V is TRBV7-9 and J is TRBJ2-7, with TRBD1 matching 8 bases. The trim removed 5 bases at V and 0 bases at J, leaving 9 bases unmatched. CDR1 and CDR2 from the germline V gene are SEHNR and FQNEAQ (reference sequence). The CDR3 totals 16 residues. The CDR3 loop is CASSPVGTGRSYEQYF. Here the CDR3 DNA reads TGTGCCAGCAGCCCCGTGGGGACAGGACGCTCCTACGAGCAGTACTTC.

This clone was observed a single time. This chain uses TRBV7-9 with TRBJ2-3, with TRBD1 identical over 8 bases. Germline V gene sequence: CDR1 SEHNR, CDR2 FQNEAQ (reference sequence). The CDR3 has 16 residues. After removal of 5 bases from V and 0 bases from J, the junction contained 7 bases not matched to a gene. In DNA, the CDR3 is TGTGCCAGCAGCATATTCGGACAGGGTAGCACAGATACGCAGTATTTT. Translation: CASSIFGQGSTDTQYF.

J is TRBJ2-7 and V is TRBV15; TRBD2 agrees at 7 bases. After removal of 0 bases from V and 4 bases from J, the junction contained 3 bases not matched to a gene. CDR1 is LNHNV and CDR2 is YYDKDF in the germline V gene (reference sequence). This CDR3 is 14 amino acids long. CDR3 DNA sequence: TGTGCCACCAGCAGAGAGGGTAGCGGGTACGAGCAGTACTTC. This translates into CATSREGSGYEQYF. Together with reference TRBV15 and TRBJ2-7, the CDR3 gives the full variable domain: DAMVIQNPRYQVTQFGKPVTLSCSQTLNHNVMYWYQQKSSQAPKLLFHYYDKDFNNEADTPDNFQSRRPNTSFCFLDIRSPGLGDTAMYLCATSREGSGYEQYFGPGTRLTVT.

Only one count was recorded for this clone. The chain links TRBV7-9 to TRBJ2-1; 7 bases are shared with TRBD2. J gave up 4 bases and V 10 bases, and 4 bases lay outside the gene matches. The CDR3 is made up of 12 amino acids. The germline gives CDR1 SEHNR, CDR2 FQNEAQ (reference sequence). CDR3 sequence (DNA): TGTGCCACCCGGGGGGTTTACAATGAGCAGTTCTTC. Its translation is CATRGVYNEQFF.

CDR3: CASALVVMGTGVFVFF. As DNA, the CDR3 is TGTGCTAGTGCCCTGGTAGTAATGGGGACAGGGGTTTTTGTTTTCTTT. The rearrangement links TRBV12-5 to TRBJ1-1; 10 positions match TRBD1. The CDR3 is made up of 16 amino acids. V lost 7 bases to trimming and J lost 13 bases; unmatched junction nucleotides: 21. Germline V lookup: CDR1 LGHNT, CDR2 FRNRAP.

The gene calls are TRBV15 and TRBJ1-1, with TRBD1 matching 8 bases. CDR1 LNHNV and CDR2 YYDKDF come from the germline V gene (reference sequence). V was pared by 5 bases and J by 10 bases, with 12 bases of the junction left unmatched. This CDR3 region has 14 residues. The CDR3 bases are TGTGCCACCAGCGCTACGACAGGGGCCCCCCGAGCTTTCTTT. Translation gives CATSATTGAPRAFF.

This chain links TRBV19 with TRBJ2-1, with 7 bases identical to TRBD1. The CDR3 loop spans 15 amino acids. Germline assignment: CDR1 LNHDA and CDR2 SQIVND (reference sequence). V trimming: 5 bases; J trimming: 4 bases; junction bases outside the gene matches: 8. The chain's CDR3 is CASSVPGQPYNEQFF. CDR3 DNA: TGTGCCAGTAGTGTTCCGGGACAGCCATACAATGAGCAGTTCTTC.

V gene TRBV7-2 combines with J gene TRBJ1-2; maybe TRBD1 (6 bases). Germline-derived CDR1 and CDR2 are SGHTA and FQGNSA. The ends were cut back, 2 bases at V and 8 bases at J, with 15 bases in the middle. This CDR3 contains 14 residues. The CDR3 DNA sequence: TGTGCCAGCAGCTTATCGGCGGGGGGCACCGGCTACACCTTC. Its translation: CASSLSAGGTGYTF. Combining the CDR3 with reference TRBV7-2 and TRBJ1-2 gives the whole variable domain GAGVSQSPSNKVTEKGKDVELRCDPISGHTALYWYRQSLGQGLEFLIYFQGNSAPDKSGLPSDRFSAERTGGSVSTLTIQRTQQEDSAVYLCASSLSAGGTGYTFGSGTRLTVV.